The 30 T cell receptor beta chains reported below all come from one sample, sequenced in a study of post-analysis software for immune sequencing data. Study results and limitations: Roughly five TRBV segments appeared more often in patients than in controls, and TRBV5-6, TRBV5-1 and TRBV20-1 were among these.

For these receptors, no antigen is known. Prepared TCR beta cDNA libraries contained unique molecular identifiers. TCRdb redid the calling of the PCR reads with MiXCR, one entry per CDR3 protein. The table records 600,000 to 750,000 distinct CDR3 sequences, 55% to 60% of them present only once. The sample taken for sequencing was blood. The receptor set was obtained from a girl aged 2-9 years with multiple sclerosis.

V gene TRBV6-5 combines with J gene TRBJ2-5, with D perhaps TRBD2 (5 bases). The J call is in doubt because the DNA end fits TRBJ2-7 better. This CDR3 region has 14 residues. Germline CDR1 is MNHEY and CDR2 is SVGAGI. The CDR3 DNA sequence: TGTGCCAGCAGTTACTCGGAGACTAACCACGAGCAGTACTTC. It is translated as CASSYSETNHEQYF.

This chain links TRBV5-1 with TRBJ1-2, with D perhaps TRBD1 (6 bases). Germline CDR1 reads SGHRS; CDR2 reads YFSETQ. V was shortened by 4 bases and J by 0 bases, with 13 bases between the two germline ends. The CDR3 has 15 amino acids. The CDR3 spells CASSPRDIANYGYTF. CDR3 nucleotide sequence: TGCGCCAGCAGCCCGCGGGACATAGCTAACTATGGCTACACCTTC.

The V call is TRBV9, the J call TRBJ2-4; D perhaps matches TRBD2 (7 bases). V was pared by 2 bases and J by 8 bases, with 20 bases between. Per the germline V gene, CDR1 is SGDLS and CDR2 is YYNGEE. This CDR3 region has 16 residues. CDR3 in DNA: TGTGCCAGCAGCGTCGGACATTTTGGGGGGGCTGACATTCAGTACTTC. Translating gives CASSVGHFGGADIQYF.

This clonotype was found a few times. This chain uses TRBV5-1 with TRBJ2-7, with a possible D match to TRBD1 (5 bases). From germline, CDR1 is SGHRS and CDR2 YFSETQ. CDR3 length: 14 residues. The ends were cut back, 2 bases at V and 2 bases at J, with 11 bases in the middle. Written as DNA, the CDR3 is TGCGCCAGCAGCTTCGAGACAGACACCTACGAGCAGTACTTC. Protein sequence: CASSFETDTYEQYF.

Regarding this clonotype: The CDR3 ends on some other residue instead of the conserved phenylalanine or tryptophan, so this is likely a read error. CDR3 DNA: TGCAGCGTTGGGGCTATCGTTGGGGACACTGAAGCTTTCATT. It specifies CSVGAIVGDTEAFI. The gene calls are TRBV29-1 and TRBJ1-1, with no clear D. CDR1 SQVTM and CDR2 ANQGSEA come from the germline V gene. Trimming took 4 bases from V and 3 from J, leaving 15 bases between them. The CDR3 consists of 14 residues.

This chain uses TRBV4-2 with TRBJ2-1; D call uncertain. This CDR3 comprises 13 residues. The germline gives CDR1 LGHNA, CDR2 YNFKEQ. V lost 2 bases and J lost 7, with 9 bases in between. For the CDR3, the DNA is TGTGCCAGCAGCCAACGTTCTAGTAATGAGCAGTTCTTC. Translated: CASSQRSSNEQFF.

Only a few counts were recorded for this clonotype. The chain links TRBV29-1 to TRBJ1-1, with D maybe TRBD1 (5 bases). CDR3 length: 11 amino acids. Germline CDR1 is SQVTM and CDR2 is ANQGSEA. The germline V and J ends were trimmed by 8 bases and 8 bases, with 15 bases remaining between them. The CDR3 region is CSSGEFAEAFF. The CDR3 DNA reads TGCAGCTCGGGGGAATTTGCGGAAGCTTTCTTT.

The gene calls are TRBV14 and TRBJ2-1; TRBD1 is a possible D gene (5 bases). CDR1 and CDR2 from the germline V gene are SGHDN and FVKESK. This CDR3 has 15 residues. Between the trimmed V and J ends, which lost 4 bases and 5 bases, there was a span of 15 bases. This CDR3 reads CASSPRGLHHNEQFF. The DNA for the CDR3 is TGTGCCAGCAGCCCTAGGGGCCTCCACCACAATGAGCAGTTCTTC.

V and J are TRBV20-1 and TRBJ2-5, with no clear D. The CDR3 has 14 residues. V shed 3 bases and J shed 4 bases, with 15 bases lying between them. CDR1 is DFQATT and CDR2 is SNEGSKA in the germline V gene (reference sequence). The CDR3 DNA reads as TGCAGTGCTAGGCAGATGACCGGTGTAGAGACCCAGTACTTC. Translating gives CSARQMTGVETQYF.

V and J are TRBV20-1 and TRBJ1-4; no clear D. Germline values: CDR1 DFQATT, CDR2 SNEGSKA (reference sequence). V lost 2 bases and J lost 1, with 5 bases in between. The CDR3 runs to 13 residues. CDR3 in amino acids: CSARKGTNEKLFF. The CDR3 nucleotides read TGCAGTGCTAGAAAGGGAACTAATGAAAAACTGTTTTTT.

There are a few counts of this clonotype. The V and J genes are TRBV29-1 and TRBJ2-5, with 13 bases that match TRBD2. The trim removed 4 bases at V and 5 bases at J, leaving 7 bases unmatched. There are 15 residues in the CDR3. Germline lookup yields CDR1 SQVTM and CDR2 ANQGSEA. CDR3 nucleotides: TGCAGCGTTGCGACTAGCGGGGGGTTTGGGGAGACCCAGTACTTC. It yields the protein CSVATSGGFGETQYF.

This clonotype was seen just once. The rearrangement uses TRBV5-5 and TRBJ2-7; D not certain. V was shortened by 0 bases and J by 6 bases, with 7 bases between the two germline ends. The length of the CDR3 is 12 residues. The germline CDR1 and CDR2 sequences are SGHKS and YYEKEE (reference sequence). The DNA of the CDR3 is TGTGCCAGCAGCTTGGAGGACGGCGAGCAGTACTTC. It codes for CASSLEDGEQYF.

About this clonotype itself: Germline and junction disagree at one end, which may indicate a read error. This chain connects TRBV5-1 to TRBJ2-7, with a tentative D call TRBD2 (6 bases). This CDR3 region has 13 residues. Germline assignment: CDR1 SGHRS and CDR2 YFSETQ. CDR3 in DNA: TGCGCCAGCAGCCCCGCGGGGATGTACGGGCAGTACTTC. Amino acid sequence: CASSPAGMYGQYF.

The chain employs TRBV12-3 or TRBV12-4 and TRBJ2-3; 8 positions match TRBD2. The CDR3 length is 15 residues. Losses at the gene ends were 1 base for V and 4 bases for J; bases not matched to a gene: 4. Written as DNA, the CDR3 is TGTGCCAGCAGTTTAGACAGCGGGGGTTCAGATACGCAGTATTTT. Translation: CASSLDSGGSDTQYF.

The rearrangement links TRBV20-1 to TRBJ1-2; 8 nucleotides agree with TRBD1. V lost 2 bases, J lost 4 bases, and 6 bases stayed unmatched. CDR3 length: 14 residues. Looked up from germline, CDR1 is DFQATT and CDR2 is SNEGSKA (reference sequence). CDR3 coding DNA: TGCAGTGCTAGAACAGGGGGAGGCGGCTATGGCTACACCTTC. This sequence encodes CSARTGGGGYGYTF.

This rearrangement joins TRBV13 to TRBJ2-7, with TRBD2 matching over 10 bases. This CDR3 has 16 amino acids. Trimming removed 5 bases from V and 3 bases from J; junction bases left unmatched: 10. The germline V gene encodes CDR1 PRHDT and CDR2 FYEKMQ (reference sequence). CDR3 loop: CASSGRLAGVDYEQYF. CDR3 coding DNA: TGTGCCAGCAGCGGTCGGCTAGCGGGAGTCGACTACGAGCAGTACTTC.

The V call is TRBV20-1, the J call TRBJ1-2; D not resolved. Trimming pared 4 bases from V and 1 base from J, leaving 13 bases between. Germline CDR1 reads DFQATT; CDR2 reads SNEGSKA (reference sequence). The CDR3 extends over 14 amino acids. Here the CDR3 reads CSAIGVVGNYGYTF. DNA of the CDR3: TGCAGTGCTATCGGTGTCGTTGGTAACTATGGCTACACCTTC.

This clonotype was observed a few times. CDR3 sequence: CASSQDSGGDRARRGNEQFF. Written as DNA, the CDR3 is TGTGCCAGCAGCCAAGATTCAGGGGGAGACAGGGCCCGAAGGGGGAATGAGCAGTTCTTC. V gene TRBV4-2 combines with J gene TRBJ2-1; 7 nucleotides agree with TRBD1. V lost 0 bases and J lost 7; bases outside the gene matches: 21. From germline, CDR1 is LGHNA and CDR2 YNFKEQ. CDR3 size: 20 residues.

The count of this clonotype is one. The J gene is TRBJ2-1, the V gene TRBV5-1, with 8 bases identical to TRBD1. The CDR3 runs to 15 residues. Losses at the gene ends were 0 bases for V and 6 bases for J; bases not matched to a gene: 5. CDR1 is SGHRS, CDR2 YFSETQ, per germline. The CDR3 bases are TGCGCCAGCAGCTTGGTACAGGGGGTAGGCAATGAGCAGTTCTTC. Translated: CASSLVQGVGNEQFF.

In its sample, this clonotype was seen a few times. This sequence joins TRBV6-5 and TRBJ1-2; 9 positions agree with TRBD1. Trimming at V came to 6 bases and at J to 2 bases, leaving 4 bases not matched to a gene. The CDR3 totals 14 residues. CDR1 MNHEY and CDR2 SVGAGI come from the germline V gene. The CDR3 loop reads CASRGDRANYGYTF. The CDR3 coding sequence is TGTGCCAGCAGGGGGGACAGGGCCAACTATGGCTACACCTTC.

V and J are TRBV7-8 and TRBJ2-5; D is unclear. The germline V gene has CDR1 SGHVS and CDR2 FQNEAQ. The germline V and J ends were trimmed by 6 bases and 4 bases, with 15 bases remaining between them. The CDR3 has 14 residues. The CDR3 DNA follows: TGTGCCAGCAGAAGGGATGTGGCCCGAGAGACCCAGTACTTC. Residues: CASRRDVARETQYF. The variable domain in full, completed from reference TRBV7-8 and TRBJ2-5, reads GAGVSQSPRYKVAKRGQDVALRCDPISGHVSLFWYQQALGQGPEFLTYFQNEAQLDKSGLPSDRFFAERPEGSVSTLKIQRTQQEDSAVYLCASRRDVARETQYFGPGTRLLVL.

This chain uses TRBV7-2 with TRBJ2-3; TRBD2 aligns across 10 bases. The CDR3 contains 18 residues. CDR1 and CDR2 (germline): SGHTA, FQGNSA. The V segment lost 1 base and the J segment 5 bases; nucleotides outside the gene matches: 12. CDR3 DNA: TGTGCCAGCAGCTTAGTTAGCAGCGGGGGGGCCGGGGGAGATACGCAGTATTTT. Translating it yields CASSLVSSGGAGGDTQYF.

V is TRBV6-1 and J is TRBJ2-7; a weak D match, TRBD1 (5 bases). The V end lost 3 bases, the J end lost 2 bases, and 14 bases lay between the germline ends. The CDR3 runs to 15 residues. Per the germline V gene, CDR1 is MNHNS and CDR2 is SASEGT. The CDR3 is CASSDRGSSTYEQYF. CDR3 nucleotides: TGTGCCAGCAGTGATAGGGGCAGCTCCACCTACGAGCAGTACTTC.

CDR3 region: CASSKAQVGYGYTF. CDR3 DNA: TGTGCCAGCAGCAAAGCGCAGGTCGGCTATGGCTACACCTTC. The genes are TRBV21-1 and TRBJ1-2. TRBV21-1 represents a pseudogene. This CDR3 spans 14 amino acids.

This clonotype appeared a few times. The J gene is TRBJ2-5, the V gene TRBV29-1; TRBD2 agrees at 10 bases. The trim removed 6 bases at V and 5 bases at J, leaving 6 bases unmatched. There are 13 residues in the CDR3. From germline, CDR1 is SQVTM and CDR2 ANQGSEA. CDR3 amino acids: CSVIGLAVETQYF. CDR3 nucleotide sequence: TGCAGCGTGATCGGACTAGCGGTTGAGACCCAGTACTTC. The whole variable domain, remainder taken from reference TRBV29-1 and TRBJ2-5, is SAVISQKPSRDICQRGTSLTIQCQVDSQVTMMFWYRQQPGQSLTLIATANQGSEATYESGFVIDKFPISRPNLTFSTLTVSNMSPEDSSIYLCSVIGLAVETQYFGPGTRLLVL.

The gene calls are TRBV25-1 and TRBJ1-2; D might be TRBD1 (6 bases). CDR1 is MGHDK, CDR2 SYGVNS, per germline. The V end was cut by 5 bases, the J end by 4 bases, with 17 bases between. The CDR3 extends over 15 amino acids. CDR3 protein: CASSSGGAGTYGYTF. DNA for the CDR3: TGTGCCAGCAGTTCCGGGGGGGCAGGGACCTATGGCTACACCTTC.

This sequence joins TRBV29-1 and TRBJ2-7, with 14 nucleotides matching TRBD2. Losses at the gene ends were 2 bases for V and 7 bases for J; bases not matched to a gene: 13. The V gene's germline CDR1 is SQVTM and CDR2 ANQGSEA. CDR3 length equals 17 residues. CDR3 residues: CSVEPLDGLAGGGEQYF. CDR3 in DNA: TGCAGCGTTGAACCACTGGACGGACTAGCGGGAGGCGGAGAGCAGTACTTC.

The rearrangement uses TRBV7-3 and TRBJ2-1, with D possibly matching TRBD2 (5 bases). Germline values: CDR1 SGHTA, CDR2 FQGTGA. V dropped 5 bases and J dropped 0 bases, with 14 bases sitting between them. The CDR3 totals 16 residues. The CDR3 DNA reads as TGTGCCAGCAGCCCTGACTACAAGAGCTCCTACAATGAGCAGTTCTTC. Its translation: CASSPDYKSSYNEQFF.

DNA for the CDR3: TGCGCCAGCAGCCAAGAACAGTACGAGCAGTACTTC. Protein: CASSQEQYEQYF. J is TRBJ2-7 and V is TRBV4-1; D unresolved. Germline V CDR1 and CDR2: MGHRA, YSYEKL. Between the trimmed V and J ends, which lost 0 bases and 4 bases, there was a span of 4 bases. This CDR3 has 12 amino acids.

This rearrangement joins TRBV29-1 to TRBJ2-1, with TRBD2 matching 10 bases. V was pared by 8 bases and J by 5 bases, with 6 bases of the junction left unmatched. The germline V gene has CDR1 SQVTM and CDR2 ANQGSEA. This CDR3 is 13 amino acids long. As DNA, the CDR3 is TGCAGCATAAGGACTAGCGGAGACAATGAGCAGTTCTTC. Protein sequence: CSIRTSGDNEQFF.